What follows are 6 T cell receptor beta chains derived from one specimen sequenced in a study of cytomegalovirus exposure and HLA in healthy donors (TCRdb year 2017). Library creation used the immunoSEQ multiplex PCR assay. What TCRdb holds here is the immuneACCESS table cut down to in-frame rearrangements. Part of the clones is not present; checked against another copy, under half of the missing clones reflect an unresolved V gene, and the others are unexplained. This sample is represented by roughly 330,000 clones; around 90% of them were singletons. Approximately 1.1% of the sample lies in the top ten. The sequencing sample was made of PBMCs. The origin of the receptors is a woman in her twenties or thirties in good health and CMV-seropositive.

V usage is TRBV7-9 and J usage is TRBJ2-7; tentatively, D is TRBD1 (5 bases). The CDR3 spans 14 residues. V lost 2 bases, J lost 7 bases, and 15 bases lay in between. CDR1 and CDR2 (germline): SEHNR, FQNEAQ (reference sequence). The CDR3 sequence: CASSLSPGPREQYF. CDR3 in DNA: TGTGCCAGCAGCTTAAGTCCAGGGCCTCGGGAGCAGTACTTC.

The rearrangement uses TRBV10-3 and TRBJ1-4, with TRBD1 matching 7 bases. Germline lookup yields CDR1 ENHRY and CDR2 SYGVKD. V was pared by 10 bases and J by 3 bases, with 11 bases of the junction left unmatched. CDR3 size: 15 residues. CDR3 amino acids: CATRQGWQANEKLFF. CDR3 coding DNA: TGTGCCACACGACAGGGTTGGCAAGCTAATGAAAAACTGTTTTTT.

The chain joins TRBV7-6 to TRBJ2-3; 9 bases line up with TRBD1. The CDR3 has 16 amino acids. Germline CDR1 and CDR2: SGHVS and FNYEAQ. Trimming cost V 5 bases and J 3 bases; bases outside gene matches: 9. CDR3 protein: CASSLGQGKRTDTQYF. In nucleotides, the CDR3 is TGTGCCAGCAGCCTGGGACAGGGAAAAAGGACAGATACGCAGTATTTT.

The chain links TRBV5-5 to TRBJ2-7, with TRBD2 identical over 8 bases. J gave up 3 bases and V 1 base, and 3 bases lay outside the gene matches. CDR1 and CDR2 from the germline V gene are SGHKS and YYEKEE (reference sequence). This CDR3 has 14 residues. The CDR3 spells CASSLYTSGYEQYF. Written as DNA, the CDR3 is TGTGCCAGCAGCTTGTATACTAGCGGCTACGAGCAGTACTTC.

The chain joins TRBV6-1 to TRBJ1-5, with D perhaps TRBD1 (5 bases). Per the germline V gene, CDR1 is MNHNS and CDR2 is SASEGT. V was cut by 1 base and J by 6 bases, with 13 bases left in between. The CDR3 has 15 amino acids. As DNA, the CDR3 is TGTGCCAGCAGTGAAGTGGGGGGGGTCGGTCAGCCCCAGCATTTT. Its protein is CASSEVGGVGQPQHF.

The chain uses TRBV6-5 and TRBJ1-6; tentatively, D is TRBD1 (5 bases). The CDR3 consists of 15 residues. The V end lost 7 bases, the J end lost 9 bases, and 19 bases lay between the germline ends. Per germline, CDR1 MNHEY and CDR2 SVGAGI. CDR3 sequence: CASNDGPSRGSPLHF. CDR3 sequence (DNA): TGTGCCAGCAACGACGGACCGTCAAGGGGTTCACCCCTCCACTTT.